These 3 T cell receptor beta chains came from one sample sequenced in a study of CD8 T cells in ankylosing spondylitis. The study, taken as a whole, reports: What appeared characteristic of ankylosing spondylitis blood was a TCR beta motif of fewer than ten highly homologous variants.

Their antigen targets remain unknown. TCRdb analysed the 5' RACE reads with MiXCR anew, one entry per CDR3 protein. The sample lists 500,000 or so distinct CDR3 sequences, less than 6% occurring once. Sequencing was done on a sample of blood, either unsorted or a sorted T cell fraction (not recorded which). These TCRs come from a male donor with ankylosing spondylitis.

This clonotype was found many times. V usage is TRBV4-3 and J usage is TRBJ2-1; 9 nucleotides match TRBD2. With 1 base clipped from V and 3 bases from J, the junction kept 4 bases outside the gene matches. The V gene's germline CDR1 is LGHNA and CDR2 YSLEER. The CDR3 has 16 residues. The CDR3 is CASSQVGREGYNEQFF. CDR3 DNA: TGCGCCAGCAGCCAAGTAGGGCGGGAGGGCTACAATGAGCAGTTCTTC.

This clonotype appeared many times. CDR3 protein: CASSYRDRGGQPQHF. The CDR3 DNA reads TGTGCCAGCAGTTACCGGGACAGGGGAGGTCAGCCCCAGCATTTT. This sequence joins TRBV6-2 or TRBV6-3 and TRBJ1-5; 10 nucleotides match TRBD1. Germline V gives CDR1 MNHEY, CDR2 SVGEGT. The CDR3 runs 15 residues. V lost 2 bases and J lost 6; bases outside the gene matches: 4.

This clonotype was recorded at least ten times. This chain joins TRBV7-9 and TRBJ1-4, with TRBD1 matching over 11 bases. The CDR3 length is 16 residues. The V gene end was trimmed by 0 bases and the J gene end by 8 bases; junction bases not matched to a gene: 5. The germline CDR1 and CDR2 sequences are SEHNR and FQNEAQ (reference sequence). The CDR3 here is CASSLAWTGGGEKLFF. In nucleotides, the CDR3 is TGTGCCAGCAGCTTAGCGTGGACAGGGGGCGGCGAAAAACTGTTTTTT. Looking up the rest from reference TRBV7-9 and TRBJ1-4 gives the full variable domain: DTGVSQNPRHKITKRGQNVTFRCDPISEHNRLYWYRQTLGQGPEFLTYFQNEAQLEKSRLLSDRFSAERPKGSFSTLEIQRTEQGDSAMYLCASSLAWTGGGEKLFFGSGTQLSVL.